The subject of this entry is one T cell receptor (beta chain). The antigen remains unidentified. There are 12 residues in the CDR3. Looked up from germline, CDR1 is SGDLS and CDR2 is YYNGEE. Trimming took 0 bases from V and 4 from J, leaving 3 bases between them. The sample is drawn from a study of a mutant IDH1 vaccine in newly diagnosed glioma. Sequencing was performed with immunoSEQ multiplex PCR; in TCRdb, only in-frame clones are kept and a portion is missing. Here the sample spans 50,000 to 70,000 clones, roughly 90% being singletons. Time point here: week 35, safety follow-up. The vaccine gave 300 ug of a 20-mer mutant IDH1 peptide subcutaneously per dose.

The genes are TRBV9 and TRBJ2-3; D not resolved. The receptor was derived from a man between 35 and 55 years old with glioma. Sample: PBMCs, taken from a glioma patient whose treatment included an IDH1 peptide vaccine. CDR3 bases: TGTGCCAGCAGCGTAGTCCCAGATACGCAGTATTTT. This codes for CASSVVPDTQYF.